The clone carrying this T cell receptor (beta chain) appeared many times. Its specificity is not known. Diagnoses were established using clinical symptoms, serum thyroxine and TRAb, thyroid ultrasound and orbital computed tomography. Isolation of PBMCs was performed on 8.5 to 10 ml fresh peripheral blood. The entry originates in a study of T cells in Graves' hyperthyroidism and ophthalmopathy. Study summary: Any treatment followed the collection of peripheral blood at initial diagnosis. Broader study findings: Most thyroid clonotypes expanded above 0.001 appeared in blood too.

TCR beta CDR3 regions were amplified from RNA transcripts. The HTBI primer set was used in a first-round RT-PCR of the TCR CDR3. One entry per CDR3 protein results from TCRdb running MiXCR on the multiplex PCR reads. Among approximately 400,000 distinct CDR3 sequences listed, around 13% were seen once. The germline CDR1 and CDR2 sequences are SGHVS and FQNEAQ. This CDR3 comprises 18 residues. Trimming took 2 bases from V and 3 from J; bases not matched to a gene: 11. The chain employs TRBV7-8 and TRBJ1-2; 11 bases match TRBD1. The sequenced material came from blood. The sequence derives from a woman aged 60-75 years with Graves' hyperthyroidism. This CDR3 reads CASSLMLGQGAEDYGYTF. The CDR3 DNA reads TGTGCCAGCAGCTTAATGTTAGGACAGGGGGCGGAGGACTATGGCTACACCTTC.